The subject of this entry is one T cell receptor beta chain. Data came from immunoSEQ multiplex PCR; TCRdb stores just in-frame clones and leaves some out. Among 200,000 to 250,000 clones, 84% were seen once, and the ten largest hold about 9.7%. This specimen belongs to a study of blood T cell repertoires in COVID-19. About the study: There were acute and convalescent COVID-19 samples, and they came from the United States, Italy and Spain. PBMCs, B-cell-depleted T cells, or T cells provided the cDNA or gDNA that made up the material.

This TCR came from a man aged 45 to 65 with active or convalescent COVID-19. Material for sequencing was peripheral blood.

This CDR3 is CASSDGTRESTDTQYF. CDR3 nucleotides: TGTGCCAGCAGCGACGGGACTAGGGAGAGCACAGATACGCAGTATTTT. The chain combines TRBV5-4 with TRBJ2-3, with 8 bases fitting TRBD2. Trimming cost V 4 bases and J 0 bases; bases outside gene matches: 7. Germline V lookup: CDR1 SGHNT, CDR2 YYREEE (reference sequence). CDR3 length: 16 amino acids.